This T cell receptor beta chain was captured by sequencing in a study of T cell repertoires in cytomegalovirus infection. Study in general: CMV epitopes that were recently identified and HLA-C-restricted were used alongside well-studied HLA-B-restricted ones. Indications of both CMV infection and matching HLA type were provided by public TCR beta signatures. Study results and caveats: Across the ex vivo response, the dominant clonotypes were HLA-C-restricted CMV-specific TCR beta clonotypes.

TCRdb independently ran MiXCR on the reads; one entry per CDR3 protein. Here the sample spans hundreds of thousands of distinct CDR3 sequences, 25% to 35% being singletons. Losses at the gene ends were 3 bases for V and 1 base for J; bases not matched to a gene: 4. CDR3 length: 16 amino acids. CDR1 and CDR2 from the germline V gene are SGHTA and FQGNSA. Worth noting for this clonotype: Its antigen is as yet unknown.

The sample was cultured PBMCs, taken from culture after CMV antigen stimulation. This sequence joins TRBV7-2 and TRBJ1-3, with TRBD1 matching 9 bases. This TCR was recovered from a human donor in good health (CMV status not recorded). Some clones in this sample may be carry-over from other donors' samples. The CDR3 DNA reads TGTGCCAGCAGCTTCACCGGGACAGGGTCTGGAAACACCATATATTTT. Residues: CASSFTGTGSGNTIYF.